This TCR beta chain was sequenced during a study of cytomegalovirus exposure and HLA in healthy donors. Study as a whole: Samples from HLA-typed donors yielded some 85 million unique TCRs in an early data release.

General study points: TCR beta chain V- and J-gene trimming was linked, in a later analysis, to a missense variant in DCLRE1C. Further analysis, carried out later, found HLA-associated TCR beta chains more clonally expanded than equally common other chains.

Donors were ostensibly healthy at sampling, although undocumented immune exposures were probable. About this clone itself: Its antigen is still unknown.

The V gene end was trimmed by 4 bases and the J gene end by 4 bases; junction bases not matched to a gene: 6. The CDR3 is 16 residues long. Germline CDR1 KGHSH, CDR2 LQKENI. A multiplex PCR was run with 60 Vbeta primers and 13 Jbeta primers. Profiled with immunoSEQ multiplex PCR; TCRdb holds only in-frame clones, not every one. Here the sample spans 130,000 to 150,000 clones, roughly 80% being singletons. The J gene is TRBJ2-3, the V gene TRBV18; 12 bases align to TRBD2. The clonotype comes from a woman between 25 and 40 years old in good health and CMV-seronegative. The sequencing sample was made of PBMCs. The CDR3 sequence is CASSLRTSGVADTQYF. The CDR3, as DNA: TGTGCCAGCTCACTGAGGACTAGCGGGGTGGCAGATACGCAGTATTTT.